The present T cell receptor (beta chain) was sequenced within a study of control samples from healthy donors and cancer patients. The CDR3 is 14 amino acids. V gave up 1 base and J gave up 3 bases, with 10 bases separating them. From germline, CDR1 is SGHRS and CDR2 YFSETQ. Profiled with immunoSEQ multiplex PCR; TCRdb holds only in-frame clones, not every one. Among 100,000 to 150,000 clones listed, over 75% were seen once. The chain recombines TRBV5-1 with TRBJ1-1, with D perhaps matching TRBD1 (6 bases). Sequenced input: blood. This TCR was sampled from a man aged 55 to 69 in good health. As DNA, the CDR3 is TGCGCCAGCAGCTTGCAGGGGAGGGACACTGAAGCTTTCTTT. Translating it yields CASSLQGRDTEAFF. Complete variable domain (other parts from reference TRBV5-1 and TRBJ1-1): KAGVTQTPRYLIKTRGQQVTLSCSPISGHRSVSWYQQTPGQGLQFLFEYFSETQRNKGNFPGRFSGRQFSNSRSEMNVSTLELGDSALYLCASSLQGRDTEAFFGQGTRLTVV.